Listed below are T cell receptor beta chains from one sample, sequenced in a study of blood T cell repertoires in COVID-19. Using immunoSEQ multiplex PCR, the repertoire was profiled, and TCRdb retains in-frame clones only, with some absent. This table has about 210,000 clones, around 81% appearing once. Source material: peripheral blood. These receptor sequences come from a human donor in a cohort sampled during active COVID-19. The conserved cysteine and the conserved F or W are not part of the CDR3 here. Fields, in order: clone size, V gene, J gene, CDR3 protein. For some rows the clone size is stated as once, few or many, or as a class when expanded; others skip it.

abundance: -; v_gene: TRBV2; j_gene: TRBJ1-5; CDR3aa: ASRAGINQPQH
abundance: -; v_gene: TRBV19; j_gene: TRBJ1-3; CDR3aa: ASSTGQGGNTIY
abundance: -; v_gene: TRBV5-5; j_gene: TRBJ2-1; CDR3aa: ASSLVGDSYNEQF
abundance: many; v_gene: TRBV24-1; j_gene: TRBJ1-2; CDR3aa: ASGTGSNYGYT
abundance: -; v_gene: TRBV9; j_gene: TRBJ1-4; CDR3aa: ASSVVENEQPNEKLF
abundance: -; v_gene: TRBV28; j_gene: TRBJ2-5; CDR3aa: ASTVGGSETQY
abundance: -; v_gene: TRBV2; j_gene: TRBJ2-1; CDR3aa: ASRPGLAGYNEQF
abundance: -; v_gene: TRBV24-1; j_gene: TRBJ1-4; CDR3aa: ATSEGSGRGEKLF
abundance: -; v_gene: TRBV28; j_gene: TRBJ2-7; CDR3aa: ASSGTVTYEQY
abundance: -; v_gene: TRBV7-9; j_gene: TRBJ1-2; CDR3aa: ASSLAVGTGGTNYGYT
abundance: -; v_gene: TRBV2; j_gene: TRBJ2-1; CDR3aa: ASSSGQWDAF
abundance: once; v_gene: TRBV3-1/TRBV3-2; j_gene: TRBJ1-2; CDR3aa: ASSEQGGYT
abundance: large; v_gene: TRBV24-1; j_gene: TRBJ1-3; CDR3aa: ATSGTGDIGNTIY
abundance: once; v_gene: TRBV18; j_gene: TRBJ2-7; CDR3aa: ASSPPGIAGVQY
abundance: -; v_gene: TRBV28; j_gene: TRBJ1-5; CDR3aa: ASSFQGPRQPQH
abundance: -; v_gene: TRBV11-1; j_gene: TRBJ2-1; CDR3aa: ASSSSGLADLNEQF
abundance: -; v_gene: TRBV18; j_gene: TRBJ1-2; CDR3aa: ASSPMGDSYGYT
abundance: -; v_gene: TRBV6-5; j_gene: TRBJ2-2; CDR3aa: ASTARDKNTGELF
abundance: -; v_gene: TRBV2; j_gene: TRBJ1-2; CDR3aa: ASSEVSITQGAKGYT
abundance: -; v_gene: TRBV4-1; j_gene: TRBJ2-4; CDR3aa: ASSQDRWSHLPANIQY
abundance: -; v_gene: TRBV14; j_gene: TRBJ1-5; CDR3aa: ASSQAYGPQH
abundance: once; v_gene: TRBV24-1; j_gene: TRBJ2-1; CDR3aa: ATSDSGLAGADEQF
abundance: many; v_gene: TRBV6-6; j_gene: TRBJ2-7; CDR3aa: ASTATLNTHEQY
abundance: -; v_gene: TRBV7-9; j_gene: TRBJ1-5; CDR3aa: ASSLDGRPQH
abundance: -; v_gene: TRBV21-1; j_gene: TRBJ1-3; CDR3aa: ASSKVSTGGNTIY
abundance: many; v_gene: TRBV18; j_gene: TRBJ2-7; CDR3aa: ASSPGQGAYEQY
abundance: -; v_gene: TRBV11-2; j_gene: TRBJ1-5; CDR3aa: ASSGAVGQPQH
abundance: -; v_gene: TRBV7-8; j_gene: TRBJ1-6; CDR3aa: ASSSLRAGYNSPLH
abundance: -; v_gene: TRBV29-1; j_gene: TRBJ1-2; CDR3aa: SVEEGTGGGYT
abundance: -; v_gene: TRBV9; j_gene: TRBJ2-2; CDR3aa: ASSAPGLVSQPGELF
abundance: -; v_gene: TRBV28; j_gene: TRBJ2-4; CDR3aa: ASSFWRTSKKNIQY